A single sample is the source of the 26 T cell receptor beta chains below, sequenced in a study of cytomegalovirus exposure and HLA in healthy donors (TCRdb year 2017). The method behind the library was the immunoSEQ multiplex PCR assay. For the multiplex PCR, a mixture combining 60 forward primers for TCR Vbeta segments and 13 reverse primers for TCR Jbeta segments was used. Sourced from immuneACCESS, this table was stored by TCRdb with only in-frame sequences that have V and J called. A share of the clones is absent; for the studies checked, an unresolved V gene accounts for under half, and the remainder has no known explanation. The sample yields 130,000 to 150,000 clones; over 75% were counted once. The top ten clonotypes cover around 2% of the sample. The sequencing sample was made of PBMCs. The receptors were sampled from a man between 25 and 39 years old in good health and CMV-seronegative.

V is TRBV10-3 and J is TRBJ2-5; TRBD1 agrees at 9 bases. CDR3 size: 15 residues. The germline CDR1 and CDR2 sequences are ENHRY and SYGVKD. Trimming cost V 6 bases and J 4 bases; bases outside gene matches: 9. The CDR3 region is CAISGGQGRGETQYF. The CDR3 DNA is TGTGCCATCAGCGGCGGACAGGGGAGAGGAGAGACCCAGTACTTC.

The V gene is TRBV7-9, the J gene TRBJ1-2; TRBD1 matches at 10 bases. The CDR3 has 16 amino acids. V lost 3 bases to trimming and J lost 8 bases; unmatched junction nucleotides: 12. CDR1 SEHNR and CDR2 FQNEAQ come from the germline V gene (reference sequence). The CDR3 sequence is CASSLGDRGLSEGYTF. DNA of the CDR3: TGTGCCAGCAGCTTGGGGGACAGGGGTTTATCGGAGGGCTACACCTTC.

This chain joins TRBV7-9 and TRBJ1-6; 10 bases align to TRBD1. CDR1 and CDR2 from the germline V gene are SEHNR and FQNEAQ (reference sequence). The CDR3 totals 13 residues. V lost 4 bases, J lost 12 bases, and 3 bases stayed unmatched. Here the CDR3 DNA reads TGTGCCAGCAGCTCGGACAGGGGGAAACCCCTCCACTTT. Protein: CASSSDRGKPLHF.

A remark on this clone: An end of the junction does not agree with germline; a read error may underlie this. This rearrangement joins TRBV7-9 to TRBJ1-1; D remains ambiguous. The CDR3 sequence is 12 residues long. The germline CDR1 and CDR2 sequences are SEHNR and FQNEAQ (reference sequence). The chain's CDR3 is CSSSFGGTEAFF. The CDR3 nucleotides are TGTTCCAGCAGCTTCGGAGGAACTGAAGCTTTCTTT.

This clone was observed a few times. This chain links TRBV7-9 with TRBJ1-5; 7 bases agree with TRBD1. CDR1 is SEHNR, CDR2 FQNEAQ, per germline (reference sequence). This CDR3 is 14 amino acids long. V lost 2 bases to trimming and J lost 4 bases; unmatched junction nucleotides: 2. The CDR3 DNA follows: TGTGCCAGCAGCTTACAGGGGGATAATCAGCCCCAGCATTTT. The encoded protein is CASSLQGDNQPQHF.

This rearrangement joins TRBV9 to TRBJ1-1, with 7 bases aligning to TRBD1. CDR1 is SGDLS and CDR2 is YYNGEE in the germline V gene. V was pared by 0 bases and J by 11 bases, with 7 bases of the junction left unmatched. The CDR3 consists of 13 residues. The CDR3 bases are TGTGCCAGCAGCGTAGCCTCACAGGGACAGGCTTTCTTT. This codes for CASSVASQGQAFF.

The gene calls are TRBV4-1 and TRBJ2-3, with 9 bases identical to TRBD1. V dropped 0 bases and J dropped 5; count of bases not matched to a gene: 3. Germline values: CDR1 MGHRA, CDR2 YSYEKL. The CDR3 is made up of 15 amino acids. Here the CDR3 DNA reads TGCGCCAGCAGCCAAGATTGGGACAGGGAAGATACGCAGTATTTT. This translates into CASSQDWDREDTQYF.

The CDR3, as DNA: TGTGCCAGCAGTTTTTACGGGAGGAGTCGGAACGAGCAGTACTTC. It yields the protein CASSFYGRSRNEQYF. V and J are TRBV27 and TRBJ2-7; 7 nucleotides line up with TRBD2. Losses at the gene ends were 3 bases for V and 5 bases for J; bases not matched to a gene: 10. The CDR3 contains 15 residues. The germline gives CDR1 MNHEY, CDR2 SMNVEV (reference sequence).

The rearrangement uses TRBV6-5 and TRBJ2-7, with no clear D. This CDR3 contains 14 residues. V lost 1 base to trimming and J lost 2 bases, with 9 bases between them. CDR1 MNHEY and CDR2 SVGAGI come from the germline V gene. The CDR3 DNA is TGTGCCAGCAGTTACTGGGCAGAGCCCTACGAGCAGTACTTC. Its protein product is CASSYWAEPYEQYF.

Many counts were recorded for this clone. The chain employs TRBV2 and TRBJ2-7; 8 bases map to TRBD2. With 6 bases clipped from V and 0 bases from J, the junction kept 10 bases outside the gene matches. The CDR3 covers 16 residues. The germline V gene encodes CDR1 SNHLY and CDR2 FYNNEI. The CDR3 reads CASSDPGGQASYEQYF. For the CDR3, the DNA is TGTGCCAGCAGCGACCCGGGGGGGCAGGCCTCCTACGAGCAGTACTTC.

V and J are TRBV6-5 and TRBJ1-1; TRBD1 agrees at 7 bases. V was clipped by 6 bases and J by 5 bases; unmatched bases: 12. In germline, CDR1 is MNHEY, CDR2 SVGAGI. The CDR3 length is 15 residues. The CDR3 DNA reads as TGTGCCAGCAGAACGCTCCGGGACAGTGCAACTGAAGCTTTCTTT. It yields the protein CASRTLRDSATEAFF.

The genes are TRBV15 and TRBJ2-7, with D possibly matching TRBD1 (6 bases). CDR1 and CDR2 from the germline V gene are LNHNV and YYDKDF (reference sequence). V was cut by 1 base and J by 5 bases, with 18 bases left in between. The CDR3 extends over 16 amino acids. The CDR3 nucleotides read TGTGCCACCAGCAGAGTTCCACAGGGACCAGGCAACGAGCAGTACTTC. Translation: CATSRVPQGPGNEQYF.

The genes are TRBV28 and TRBJ1-5, with D possibly matching TRBD1 (5 bases). V shed 6 bases and J shed 5 bases, with 17 bases lying between them. Germline CDR1 reads MDHEN; CDR2 reads SYDVKM. The CDR3 consists of 15 residues. The CDR3 region is CASSPRGGSHQPQHF. The DNA for the CDR3 is TGTGCCAGCAGCCCCCGTGGGGGGTCCCATCAGCCCCAGCATTTT.

The rearrangement joins TRBV6-5 to TRBJ2-2, with D possibly TRBD1 on 5 matching bases. The V end was cut by 0 bases, the J end by 4 bases, with 9 bases between. The CDR3 extends over 15 amino acids. Germline CDR1 is MNHEY and CDR2 is SVGAGI. The CDR3 reads CASSYSFRATGELFF. The CDR3 DNA reads as TGTGCCAGCAGTTACTCGTTCAGGGCCACCGGGGAGCTGTTTTTT.

V gene TRBV5-1 combines with J gene TRBJ2-5, with 10 bases lining up with TRBD2. V lost 4 bases to trimming and J lost 1 base; unmatched junction nucleotides: 7. The CDR3 is 16 amino acids. Looked up from germline, CDR1 is SGHRS and CDR2 is YFSETQ. As DNA, the CDR3 is TGCGCCAGCAGCCTAGGGACTAGCGTGCGCCAAGAGACCCAGTACTTC. Amino acids: CASSLGTSVRQETQYF.

The genes are TRBV6-1 and TRBJ1-1; 9 nucleotides align to TRBD1. V lost 7 bases, J lost 5 bases, and 11 bases stayed unmatched. Germline loops: CDR1 MNHNS, CDR2 SASEGT. The CDR3 has 15 amino acids. The CDR3 nucleotides are TGTGCCAGCACGTTCTCTTTACAGGGGGCGACTGAAGCTTTCTTT. Amino acids: CASTFSLQGATEAFF.

This sequence joins TRBV27 and TRBJ2-3; D is perhaps TRBD2 (6 bases). The CDR3 runs 13 residues. Trimming shortened V by 8 bases and J by 5 bases, and 14 bases separated the two germline ends. Germline CDR1 is MNHEY and CDR2 is SMNVEV (reference sequence). The CDR3 protein is CASRSLAIDTQYF. The CDR3 DNA sequence: TGTGCCAGCCGATCCCTAGCGATAGATACGCAGTATTTT.

The chain carries TRBV29-1 and TRBJ2-3; TRBD1 matches at 8 bases. V trimming: 3 bases; J trimming: 4 bases; junction bases outside the gene matches: 9. The CDR3 has 15 amino acids. Germline V lookup: CDR1 SQVTM, CDR2 ANQGSEA. DNA of the CDR3: TGCAGCGTTGACCCCTCGACAGGGGACCCAGATACGCAGTATTTT. It yields the protein CSVDPSTGDPDTQYF.

Points on this clone: This same CDR3 is encoded by further DNA sequences in the sample. The chain joins TRBV6-5 to TRBJ1-5; D may be TRBD1 (6 bases). The germline V and J ends were trimmed by 4 bases and 4 bases, with 8 bases remaining between them. The CDR3 contains 13 residues. Germline values: CDR1 MNHEY, CDR2 SVGAGI. The CDR3 protein is CASSSQGNQPQHF. The CDR3, as DNA: TGTGCCAGCAGTTCCCAGGGGAATCAGCCCCAGCATTTT.

The V call is TRBV5-1, the J call TRBJ2-7; 10 bases are shared with TRBD1. Germline lookup yields CDR1 SGHRS and CDR2 YFSETQ. The CDR3 has 16 residues. Losses at the gene ends were 1 base for V and 2 bases for J; bases not matched to a gene: 6. Written as DNA, the CDR3 is TGCGCCAGCAGCTTGCCGACAGGGGGCCTTACCTACGAGCAGTACTTC. Residues: CASSLPTGGLTYEQYF. Filled out from reference TRBV5-1 and TRBJ2-7, the complete variable domain reads KAGVTQTPRYLIKTRGQQVTLSCSPISGHRSVSWYQQTPGQGLQFLFEYFSETQRNKGNFPGRFSGRQFSNSRSEMNVSTLELGDSALYLCASSLPTGGLTYEQYFGPGTRLTVT.

This chain connects TRBV6-1 to TRBJ1-2, with D possibly matching TRBD1 (5 bases). Germline CDR1 is MNHNS and CDR2 is SASEGT. This CDR3 comprises 14 residues. The V and J ends lost 7 bases and 7 bases respectively, with 19 bases between them. CDR3 DNA sequence: TGTGCCAGCATCCTCAACCGGGGGTTAAGTGGCTACACCTTC. Its translation is CASILNRGLSGYTF.

The chain recombines TRBV5-6 with TRBJ2-7, with D possibly matching TRBD2 (5 bases). CDR1 is SGHDT and CDR2 is YYEEEE in the germline V gene. Trimming cost V 4 bases and J 2 bases, with 19 bases left between them. The CDR3 loop spans 16 amino acids. The CDR3 is CASSRSLGTRTYEQYF. CDR3 nucleotides: TGTGCCAGCAGCCGGAGCTTGGGAACTAGGACCTACGAGCAGTACTTC.

This rearrangement joins TRBV29-1 to TRBJ2-5, with D perhaps TRBD1 (6 bases). Germline CDR1 and CDR2: SQVTM and ANQGSEA. CDR3 size: 14 residues. V lost 5 bases and J lost 0, with 13 bases in between. CDR3 protein: CSVSPGAYQETQYF. The CDR3 nucleotides read TGCAGCGTTAGCCCAGGGGCGTACCAAGAGACCCAGTACTTC.

This clone was counted only a few times. The CDR3 loop is CASSLMGADEKLFF. The CDR3 coding sequence is TGCGCCAGCAGCTTGATGGGGGCGGATGAAAAACTGTTTTTT. The chain is built from TRBV5-1 and TRBJ1-4; D perhaps matches TRBD1 (6 bases). CDR3 size: 14 residues. V lost 1 base to trimming and J lost 6 bases, with 10 bases between them. Germline CDR1 reads SGHRS; CDR2 reads YFSETQ.

The V and J genes are TRBV18 and TRBJ1-5; TRBD1 might be the D (5 bases). Germline lookup yields CDR1 KGHSH and CDR2 LQKENI. The CDR3 is 16 amino acids. V was pared by 1 base and J by 4 bases, with 14 bases between. The CDR3 region has the DNA TGTGCCAGCTCACCACAAATCGCGCAGGGAAATCAGCCCCAGCATTTT. It translates to CASSPQIAQGNQPQHF.

The chain employs TRBV28 and TRBJ1-2; maybe TRBD1 (5 bases). The CDR3 is 14 amino acids. CDR1 and CDR2 (germline): MDHEN, SYDVKM. Trimming removed 2 bases from V and 8 bases from J, with 15 bases in between. The chain's CDR3 is CASSLQGTPYGYTF. As DNA, the CDR3 is TGTGCCAGCAGTTTACAGGGAACCCCCTACGGCTACACCTTC.